This T cell receptor beta chain came from a study of blood T cell repertoires in COVID-19. Across the study: COVID-19 samples, acute and convalescent, were from the United States, Italy and Spain.

In the authors' workflow: Estimation of nucleated cell counts was performed using reference gene primer amplification. TCRdb's copy holds only in-frame clones and misses some; the assay was immunoSEQ multiplex PCR. The V and J calls and clone size were taken over from that table, and D and trimming were inferred from the DNA. The sample consists of about 30,000 clones, more than 80% of them appearing once. Source material: peripheral blood. This TCR derives from a man aged 80 or over with acute or convalescent COVID-19.

CDR3 sequence reads: CASHGGANVLTF. DNA for the CDR3: TGCGCCAGCCACGGGGGGGCCAACGTCCTGACTTTC. The V call is TRBV5-1, the J call TRBJ2-6; D not certain. The CDR3 has 12 residues. Germline V gives CDR1 SGHRS, CDR2 YFSETQ. With 7 bases removed from V and 4 bases from J, the gap between germline ends came to 6 bases.